The subject of this entry is one T cell receptor (beta chain). The specificity of this receptor is unknown. No base quality information exists; no much larger clone differs at one position. The entry originates in a study of T cell changes during pregnancy in multiple sclerosis (dated by TCRdb to about 2019). The study in broad terms: Changes in the T cell repertoire over the course of pregnancy were examined in this study in women with multiple sclerosis.

There are 14 amino acids in the CDR3, from cysteine to phenylalanine inclusive. Solely the CDR3 DNA is kept, with 42 bases framed from the first base. The germline V gene yields KGHSH for CDR1 and LQKENI for CDR2. At the junction V is shortened by 0 bases and J by 5 bases, with 7 bases in between. Library preparation used the immunoSEQ multiplex PCR assay. In TCRdb, the immuneACCESS table is reduced to in-frame sequences with V and J assigned. These tables do not hold every clone; where another copy was compared, an unresolved V gene accounts for under half, and the others remain unexplained. For this sample there are some 73,000 clones; approximately 92% appear just once. The ten most abundant clones make up 2.8% of the sample.

The sample here was peripheral blood, taken in the third trimester of pregnancy. The V and J genes are TRBV18 and TRBJ2-2; TRBD2 could be the D gene, as 6 bases match. The receptor comes from a female donor in good health, enrolled as a control in a pregnancy study. The CDR3 region has the sequence CASSPPAGTGELFF. The DNA sequence is as follows: TGTGCCAGCTCACCACCGGCGGGAACCGGGGAGCTGTTTTTT.